The 30 T cell receptor beta chains below all came from one sample that was sequenced in a study of blood T cell repertoires in COVID-19. Profiled with immunoSEQ multiplex PCR; TCRdb holds only in-frame clones, not every one. The profile shows 120,000 to 150,000 clones, over 75% of them singletons. The sample was peripheral blood. Every receptor here comes from a human donor in a cohort sampled during active COVID-19.

This clone appeared once. The chain combines TRBV7-8 with TRBJ1-5, with 8 bases lining up with TRBD1. With V trimmed by 4 bases and J by 7 bases, 9 bases remained unmatched. Germline V CDR1 and CDR2: SGHVS, FQNEAQ. The length of the CDR3 is 15 residues. CDR3: CASSSSGGAGQPQHF. For the CDR3, the DNA is TGTGCCAGCAGCTCCTCAGGGGGCGCGGGGCAGCCCCAGCATTTT.

The V gene is TRBV21-1, the J gene TRBJ2-5; the table gives TRBD1 as D, unverified against the DNA. TRBV21-1 is termed a pseudogene. The CDR3 is made up of 15 amino acids. The CDR3 bases are TGTGCCAGCAGCTCAGGGTTATTTGGGGAAGAGACCCAGTACTTC. Its protein is CASSSGLFGEETQYF.

CDR3 sequence (DNA): TGTGCCAGCAGCCCGTGGCTGGAGTCGGGCGAGCAGTACTTC. It codes for CASSPWLESGEQYF. This sequence joins TRBV7-9 and TRBJ2-7, with unresolved D. V was shortened by 5 bases and J by 6 bases, with 17 bases between the two germline ends. This CDR3 comprises 14 residues. Germline V gene lookup returns CDR1 SEHNR and CDR2 FQNEAQ (reference sequence).

The chain combines TRBV5-1 with TRBJ1-3, with 10 bases that match TRBD1. The CDR3 sequence is 15 residues long. CDR1 SGHRS and CDR2 YFSETQ come from the germline V gene. The ends lost 4 bases at V and 4 bases at J; junction bases unmatched: 5. This chain's CDR3 is CASSPGQGIGNTIYF. CDR3 bases: TGCGCCAGCAGCCCGGGACAGGGGATCGGAAACACCATATATTTT. The whole variable domain, filled in from reference TRBV5-1 and TRBJ1-3, reads KAGVTQTPRYLIKTRGQQVTLSCSPISGHRSVSWYQQTPGQGLQFLFEYFSETQRNKGNFPGRFSGRQFSNSRSEMNVSTLELGDSALYLCASSPGQGIGNTIYFGEGSWLTVV.

About this clone: Mismatch with germline at one junction end may stem from a read error. The rearrangement uses TRBV5-1 and TRBJ2-1, with TRBD2 identical over 13 bases. The germline V gene encodes CDR1 SGHRS and CDR2 YFSETQ. The CDR3 is 16 amino acids. CDR3 sequence reads: CASSPGLAGSYSEQFF. In DNA form, the CDR3 reads TGCGCCAGCAGCCCGGGACTAGCGGGATCTTACAGTGAGCAGTTCTTC.

This chain uses TRBV7-2 with TRBJ1-2; 7 bases fit TRBD1. Germline V gene data show CDR1 as SGHTA and CDR2 as FQGNSA. The CDR3 has 16 amino acids. Trimming cost V 1 base and J 2 bases; bases outside gene matches: 7. The CDR3 nucleotides are TGTGCCAGCAGCTTAGGCTATGGGACAGCGAACTATGGCTACACCTTC. Protein sequence: CASSLGYGTANYGYTF.

This chain uses TRBV9 with TRBJ2-2; D is possibly TRBD1 (5 bases). CDR1 SGDLS and CDR2 YYNGEE come from the germline V gene. V shed 0 bases and J shed 3 bases, with 12 bases lying between them. The CDR3 has 16 amino acids. The CDR3 loop is CASSVALQADTGELFF. DNA for the CDR3: TGTGCCAGCAGCGTAGCTTTACAGGCAGACACCGGGGAGCTGTTTTTT. The complete variable domain, with remaining parts taken from reference TRBV9 and TRBJ2-2, reads DSGVTQTPKHLITATGQRVTLRCSPRSGDLSVYWYQQSLDQGLQFLIQYYNGEERAKGNILERFSAQQFPDLHSELNLSSLELGDSALYFCASSVALQADTGELFFGEGSRLTVL.

This clone was seen once. V gene TRBV19 combines with J gene TRBJ2-3; perhaps TRBD1 as D (6 bases). Between the trimmed V and J ends, which lost 6 bases and 3 bases, there was a span of 19 bases. The V gene's germline CDR1 is LNHDA and CDR2 SQIVND (reference sequence). The CDR3 runs to 16 residues. The CDR3 sequence: CASRDLYKGETDTQYF. CDR3 bases: TGTGCCAGTAGGGATCTATATAAGGGGGAAACAGATACGCAGTATTTT.

The chain links TRBV4-2 to TRBJ2-7, with a possible D match to TRBD2 (5 bases). CDR3 length: 14 residues. V was shortened by 7 bases and J by 1 base, with 14 bases between the two germline ends. Germline V lookup: CDR1 LGHNA, CDR2 YNFKEQ. The CDR3 loop is CASTPREGSYEQYF. The CDR3 DNA sequence: TGTGCCAGCACGCCCCGGGAAGGGTCCTACGAGCAGTACTTC.

The genes are TRBV9 and TRBJ2-1, with 10 nucleotides matching TRBD2. Trimming at V came to 1 base and at J to 7 bases, leaving 5 bases not matched to a gene. CDR3 length: 15 amino acids. Germline V gene lookup returns CDR1 SGDLS and CDR2 YYNGEE. In DNA form, the CDR3 reads TGTGCCAGCAGCGTAACCGGGACTAGCGAAAATGAGCAGTTCTTC. This sequence encodes CASSVTGTSENEQFF.

The chain joins TRBV28 to TRBJ2-1; a possible D gene is TRBD2 (6 bases). Between the trimmed V and J ends, which lost 7 bases and 0 bases, there was a span of 16 bases. CDR3 length: 16 residues. Looked up from germline, CDR1 is MDHEN and CDR2 is SYDVKM. The CDR3 loop is CASISSASSSYNEQFF. For the CDR3, the DNA is TGTGCCAGCATATCTAGCGCCTCGAGCTCCTACAATGAGCAGTTCTTC.

This chain joins TRBV9 and TRBJ1-3; tentatively, D is TRBD1 (5 bases). Trimming took off 3 bases at V and 5 bases at J, with 15 bases between the two ends. Germline V lookup: CDR1 SGDLS, CDR2 YYNGEE. The CDR3 loop spans 15 amino acids. CDR3 nucleotide sequence: TGTGCCAGCAGCGGCGGGGGGTATTCAAGAAACACCATATATTTT. Protein product: CASSGGGYSRNTIYF.

The chain couples TRBV6-5 to TRBJ2-2, with TRBD1 matching over 9 bases. The germline V gene encodes CDR1 MNHEY and CDR2 SVGAGI. V shed 6 bases and J 7 bases; nucleotides not matched to a gene: 9. The CDR3 contains 15 residues. CDR3 residues: CASSRDRVRVGELFF. CDR3 DNA: TGTGCCAGCAGCAGGGACAGGGTCAGAGTCGGGGAGCTGTTTTTT.

In its sample, this clone was seen a few times. This chain connects TRBV28 to TRBJ2-3, with TRBD2 identical over 8 bases. The CDR3 totals 18 residues. The J segment lost 2 bases and the V segment lost 2 bases, leaving 12 bases of the junction unmatched. Germline CDR1 reads MDHEN; CDR2 reads SYDVKM. The CDR3 sequence: CASSLGTSLQGFTDTQYF. CDR3 DNA sequence: TGTGCCAGCAGTTTAGGGACTAGTTTACAAGGTTTCACAGATACGCAGTATTTT.

This chain uses TRBV29-1 with TRBJ1-1; D remains ambiguous. The ends were cut back, 2 bases at V and 3 bases at J, with 10 bases in the middle. Germline V lookup: CDR1 SQVTM, CDR2 ANQGSEA. The CDR3 length is 13 residues. As DNA, the CDR3 is TGCAGCGTTGAACTGACAAAACACACTGAAGCTTTCTTT. Its translation is CSVELTKHTEAFF.

V and J are TRBV3-1 (or the pseudogene TRBV3-2) and TRBJ1-1, with 7 positions matching TRBD1. Germline CDR1 LGHDT, CDR2 YNNKEL (reference sequence). This CDR3 comprises 16 residues. Trimming cost V 2 bases and J 6 bases; bases outside gene matches: 12. In nucleotides, the CDR3 is TGTGCCAGCAGCCAAAAAAGGGGGCCCCGGGAGCCTGAAGCTTTCTTT. It translates to CASSQKRGPREPEAFF.

The chain has TRBV18 and TRBJ1-1; 7 bases line up with TRBD1. The CDR3 runs to 13 residues. Per the germline V gene, CDR1 is KGHSH and CDR2 is LQKENI. V was pared by 4 bases and J by 6 bases, with 5 bases of the junction left unmatched. CDR3 DNA: TGTGCCAGCTCACTAACAGGGGACGCTGAAGCTTTCTTT. This sequence encodes CASSLTGDAEAFF.

The chain recombines TRBV3-1 (or the pseudogene TRBV3-2) with TRBJ2-1; the match to TRBD1 covers 7 bases. The CDR3 is 16 amino acids. V was pared by 6 bases and J by 8 bases, with 16 bases of the junction left unmatched. CDR1 LGHDT and CDR2 YNNKEL come from the germline V gene (reference sequence). CDR3 sequence (DNA): TGTGCCAGCAGACCGACTACAGGGGAGAAGGTTTATGAGCAGTTCTTC. It specifies CASRPTTGEKVYEQFF.

The chain carries TRBV19 and TRBJ2-7; 8 bases agree with TRBD2. The V and J ends lost 3 bases and 2 bases, in that order; junction bases with no gene match: 3. Germline CDR1 LNHDA, CDR2 SQIVND (reference sequence). The CDR3 consists of 14 residues. The CDR3 DNA sequence: TGTGCCAGTAGTATTGGTAGCGGGGCCTACGAGCAGTACTTC. This encodes CASSIGSGAYEQYF. Supplemented by reference TRBV19 and TRBJ2-7, the full variable domain reads DGGITQSPKYLFRKEGQNVTLSCEQNLNHDAMYWYRQDPGQGLRLIYYSQIVNDFQKGDIAEGYSVSREKKESFPLTVTSAQKNPTAFYLCASSIGSGAYEQYFGPGTRLTVT.

This chain joins TRBV5-1 and TRBJ2-3; D is perhaps TRBD2 (6 bases). The germline V and J ends were trimmed by 5 bases and 1 base, with 17 bases remaining between them. CDR3 length equals 16 residues. Germline V gene lookup returns CDR1 SGHRS and CDR2 YFSETQ. CDR3 protein: CASSPTLTSGTDTQYF. CDR3 bases: TGCGCCAGCAGTCCTACCCTGACTAGTGGCACAGATACGCAGTATTTT.

The chain recombines TRBV5-1 with TRBJ2-3; a possible D gene is TRBD2 (5 bases). The CDR3 length is 15 residues. Germline V gene sequence: CDR1 SGHRS, CDR2 YFSETQ. V was clipped by 0 bases and J by 0 bases, with 8 bases between them. This CDR3 is CASSLVATSTDTQYF. For the CDR3, the DNA is TGCGCCAGCAGCTTGGTAGCGACTAGCACAGATACGCAGTATTTT.

V gene TRBV6-2 or TRBV6-3 combines with J gene TRBJ1-5; D unresolved. There are 12 residues in the CDR3. Trimming left V 1 base short and J 6 bases short, with 4 bases between. Germline lookup yields CDR1 MNHEY and CDR2 SVGEGT. The CDR3 here is CASSYFSQPQHF. CDR3 DNA: TGTGCCAGCAGTTACTTCAGTCAGCCCCAGCATTTT.

The chain is built from TRBV6-5 and TRBJ1-1; the match to TRBD1 covers 8 bases. This CDR3 comprises 13 residues. Unmatched junction bases numbered 10, after V lost 6 bases and J lost 10 bases. The germline V gene encodes CDR1 MNHEY and CDR2 SVGAGI. The CDR3 DNA is TGTGCCAGCAGCCTTGAGGGCAGGGGGCGAGCTTTCTTT. This translates into CASSLEGRGRAFF.

This chain links TRBV25-1 with TRBJ2-7; no firm D call. The V gene lost 2 bases and the J gene lost 5 bases, with 13 bases spanning the gap. Germline CDR1 MGHDK, CDR2 SYGVNS. This CDR3 spans 14 amino acids. CDR3 sequence reads: CASSEGPLGHEQYF. The CDR3 DNA follows: TGTGCCAGCAGTGAAGGGCCTCTTGGGCACGAGCAGTACTTC.

J is TRBJ2-1 and V is TRBV28; TRBD2 agrees at 12 bases. Germline V lookup: CDR1 MDHEN, CDR2 SYDVKM. Trimming removed 9 bases from V and 2 bases from J; junction bases left unmatched: 2. This CDR3 has 14 residues. The CDR3 region has the DNA TGTGCCAGAGGACTAGCGGGGACCTACAATGAGCAGTTCTTC. It yields the protein CARGLAGTYNEQFF.

This chain connects TRBV27 to TRBJ2-7; D gene uncertain. The germline gives CDR1 MNHEY, CDR2 SMNVEV (reference sequence). The CDR3 spans 17 residues. V dropped 2 bases and J dropped 4 bases, with 21 bases sitting between them. The CDR3: CASSLRPPRLTVYEQYF. CDR3 in DNA: TGTGCCAGCAGTTTACGCCCCCCACGCCTCACTGTTTACGAGCAGTACTTC.

The V gene is TRBV3-1 (or the pseudogene TRBV3-2), the J gene TRBJ2-7; perhaps TRBD2 as D (7 bases). V lost 4 bases to trimming and J lost 4 bases, with 17 bases between them. The CDR3 loop spans 15 amino acids. From germline, CDR1 is LGHDT and CDR2 YNNKEL (reference sequence). CDR3 in DNA: TGTGCCAGCAGCCTCGGGGGCGGGGGCGGTTACGAGCAGTACTTC. Its protein product is CASSLGGGGGYEQYF.

This clone has only one observation. The rearrangement uses TRBV28 and TRBJ2-1; 11 bases align to TRBD2. The V gene end was trimmed by 8 bases and the J gene end by 0 bases; junction bases not matched to a gene: 15. The germline CDR1 and CDR2 sequences are MDHEN and SYDVKM. The CDR3 has 19 amino acids. The CDR3 spells CASGRSGLAVKSSYNEQFF. The CDR3 nucleotides read TGTGCCAGCGGCCGATCGGGACTAGCGGTCAAAAGCTCCTACAATGAGCAGTTCTTC.

The chain joins TRBV29-1 to TRBJ2-1; D gene uncertain. CDR1 and CDR2 from the germline V gene are SQVTM and ANQGSEA. Trimming took off 4 bases at V and 9 bases at J, with 7 bases between the two ends. The CDR3 consists of 10 residues. The CDR3 protein is CSVAVLEQFF. As DNA, the CDR3 is TGCAGCGTTGCTGTACTTGAGCAGTTCTTC.

The V gene is TRBV5-1, the J gene TRBJ1-1; D unresolved. This CDR3 is 14 amino acids long. Trimming took off 2 bases at V and 7 bases at J, with 15 bases between the two ends. Germline loops: CDR1 SGHRS, CDR2 YFSETQ. DNA for the CDR3: TGCGCCAGCAGCTTTTTCGGGTTAGAGTTTGAAGCTTTCTTT. This gives the protein CASSFFGLEFEAFF. The variable domain in full, with the rest retrieved from reference TRBV5-1 and TRBJ1-1, is KAGVTQTPRYLIKTRGQQVTLSCSPISGHRSVSWYQQTPGQGLQFLFEYFSETQRNKGNFPGRFSGRQFSNSRSEMNVSTLELGDSALYLCASSFFGLEFEAFFGQGTRLTVV.